A selection of T cell receptor beta chains follows, all from one sample in a study of blood T cell repertoires in COVID-19. Sequencing used immunoSEQ multiplex PCR; TCRdb keeps in-frame clones, though not all of them. The sample yields 45,000 or so clones, about nine tenths seen once. Material: peripheral blood. The receptors come from a woman aged 80 or over with active COVID-19. CDR3s include the opening cysteine and the closing phenylalanine or tryptophan. A D gene is named only where the DNA matches it firmly. Clone size is shown for a subset of rows, as once, few, many or a class of expanded clone.

V gene	clone size	J gene	D gene	CDR3 DNA	CDR3 protein
TRBV19	NA	TRBJ2-2	TRBD2	TGTGCCAGTAAAACTAGCGGGGGGGTTAACACCGGGGAGCTGTTTTTT	CASKTSGGVNTGELFF
TRBV7-2	NA	TRBJ2-2	TRBD2	TGTGCCAGCAGCTTAACAGCGGGGATATGGACCGGGGAGCTGTTTTTT	CASSLTAGIWTGELFF
TRBV24-1	NA	TRBJ2-2	NA	TGTGCCACCAGTGGGTCCTTTGGGCCTCGCTTGAACACCGGGGAGCTGTTTTTT	CATSGSFGPRLNTGELFF
TRBV11-3	NA	TRBJ2-1	NA	TGTGCCAGCAGCTCTGCCAGTCTGAGCGGCAGCTCCTACAATGAGCAGTTCTTC	CASSSASLSGSSYNEQFF
TRBV6-5	NA	TRBJ1-4	NA	TGTGCCAGCAGTTATTCAGGGGATGAAAAACTGTTTTTT	CASSYSGDEKLFF
TRBV9	NA	TRBJ1-6	NA	TGTGCCAGCAGCGTAGCCCCCGGACAGCATAATTCACCCCTCCACTTT	CASSVAPGQHNSPLHF
TRBV3-1/TRBV3-2	NA	TRBJ1-1	NA	TGTGCCAGCAGCCAAGTACAACAGGGAACTGAAGCTTTCTTT	CASSQVQQGTEAFF
TRBV11-2	NA	TRBJ2-1	TRBD1	TGTGCCAGCAGCTCGCGGACAGGGGACGCTGAGTTCTTC	CASSSRTGDAEFF
TRBV20-1	NA	TRBJ2-3	NA	TGCAGTGCTAGTAACCGTGGAACAGACACAGATACGCAGTATTTT	CSASNRGTDTDTQYF
TRBV2	NA	TRBJ2-5	NA	TGTGCCAGCAGTGAATTAAAAGAGACCCAGTACTTC	CASSELKETQYF
TRBV28	NA	TRBJ1-5	TRBD1	TGTGCCAGCAGTTTGGCGACAGGGTGGCGGCCCCAGCATTTT	CASSLATGWRPQHF
TRBV30	NA	TRBJ2-2	TRBD2	TGTGCCTGGAGCGCGACGCGGGGGACCGGGGAGCTGTTTTTT	CAWSATRGTGELFF
TRBV15	NA	TRBJ1-4	TRBD1	TGTGCCACCAGCAGAGGCGGGAGGGACAGCCTCAGATGGAGGGAAAAACTGTTTTTT	CATSRGGRDSLRWREKLFF
TRBV7-8	NA	TRBJ1-3	TRBD1	TGTGCCAGCAGCTCTATAACAGGGGGCTCTGGAAACACCATATATTTT	CASSSITGGSGNTIYF
TRBV30	NA	TRBJ1-2	NA	TGTGCCTGGAGTGTACGGCTTGGGAGGGACTTAGGAGTTTATGGCTACACCTTC	CAWSVRLGRDLGVYGYTF
TRBV5-1	NA	TRBJ2-7	TRBD1	TGCGCCAGCAGCTTCACAGGGGATAACGAGCAGTACTTC	CASSFTGDNEQYF
TRBV6-5	NA	TRBJ1-5	NA	TGTGCCAGCAGTACAGGTCTCAATCAGCCCCAGCATTTT	CASSTGLNQPQHF
TRBV10-3	NA	TRBJ1-5	NA	TGTGCCATCAGTGAGTCGTTGGGGGGTCAGCCCCAGCATTTT	CAISESLGGQPQHF
TRBV2	few	TRBJ2-7	NA	TGTGCCAGCAGTGCCCGTGAAAGCGCCTACGAGCAGTACTTC	CASSARESAYEQYF
TRBV18	NA	TRBJ1-2	TRBD1	TGTGCCAGCTCACGGGCGGGACAGAGCTATGGCTACACCTTC	CASSRAGQSYGYTF
TRBV27	NA	TRBJ2-2	NA	TGTGCCAGCAATCAGGGACTCAACACCGGGGAGCTGTTTTTT	CASNQGLNTGELFF
TRBV19	NA	TRBJ1-1	NA	TGTGCCAGTAATATGAACACTGAAGCTTTCTTT	CASNMNTEAFF
TRBV19	NA	TRBJ2-5	NA	TGTGCCAGTAGAGGGGGGGTTGAAGCGTACTTC	CASRGGVEAYF
TRBV11-2	NA	TRBJ2-5	TRBD2	TGTGCCAGCACGCAACGCCTTAGCGGGGGGAGGAGGGAGACCCAGTACTTC	CASTQRLSGGRRETQYF
TRBV4-2	NA	TRBJ2-5	TRBD2	TGTGCCAGCAGCCAAGGGACTAGAGGAGAGACCCAGTACTTC	CASSQGTRGETQYF
TRBV6-2/TRBV6-3	NA	TRBJ2-1	TRBD2	TGTGCCAGCAGTTCCCCCTTAGCGGGGGCTTCGCCAGAGCAGTTCTTC	CASSSPLAGASPEQFF
TRBV6-5	medium-sized	TRBJ2-7	NA	TGTGCCAGCAGTTACTCGCCGGCCTACGAGCAGTACTTC	CASSYSPAYEQYF
TRBV7-9	NA	TRBJ2-7	TRBD2	TGTGCCAGCAGCTTAGGCGGGGGGCGGGTTTCCTACGAGCAGTACTTC	CASSLGGGRVSYEQYF
TRBV12-3/TRBV12-4	few	TRBJ1-6	TRBD1	TGTGCCAGCAGGGGACAGTATAATTCACCCCTCCACTTT	CASRGQYNSPLHF
TRBV18	NA	TRBJ1-2	NA	TGTGCCAGCTCCGATCGCAGGGATCCTAACTATGGCTACACCTTC	CASSDRRDPNYGYTF
TRBV7-9	NA	TRBJ1-3	NA	TGTGCCAGCAGCGACAGGCCCAGCTCTGGAAACACCATATATTTT	CASSDRPSSGNTIYF
TRBV6-5	once	TRBJ1-1	NA	TGTGCCAGCAGTTACTCCGGGGTCTCAGGCACTGAAGCTTTCTTT	CASSYSGVSGTEAFF
TRBV7-9	NA	TRBJ1-1	NA	TGTGCCAGCAGCCAAGATGACAGGAGGGAAGCTTTCTTT	CASSQDDRREAFF
TRBV4-1	NA	TRBJ2-3	TRBD2	TGCGCCAGCAGCCAAGAGTGGCGGGGGGGGACGGGAGATACGCAGTATTTT	CASSQEWRGGTGDTQYF
TRBV4-3	NA	TRBJ1-1	TRBD1	TGCGCCAGCAGCCACGTATCTACAGGGGACACTGAAGCTTTCTTT	CASSHVSTGDTEAFF
TRBV2	NA	TRBJ2-3	NA	TGTGCCAGCACCACGATTCACAGGGAAAATACGCAGTATTTT	CASTTIHRENTQYF
TRBV30	NA	TRBJ2-7	NA	TGTGCCTGGAGTGTAGGTGGACAGAGCTACGAGCAGTACTTC	CAWSVGGQSYEQYF
TRBV3-1/TRBV3-2	NA	TRBJ2-7	TRBD1	TGTGCCAGCAGCCACGTGACAGGGTACGAGCAGTACTTC	CASSHVTGYEQYF
TRBV7-2	NA	TRBJ2-5	NA	TGTGCCAGCAGCTCCTCTCGACAGCCCCAAGAGACCCAGTACTTC	CASSSSRQPQETQYF
TRBV20-1	NA	TRBJ2-7	NA	TGCAGTGGACAGTCGGACTACGAGCAGTACTTC	CSGQSDYEQYF
TRBV4-1	NA	TRBJ2-2	NA	TGCGCCAGTATTAGGGGGAATCCAATTACCGGGGAGCTGTTTTTT	CASIRGNPITGELFF
TRBV5-4	NA	TRBJ2-3	TRBD1	TGTGCCAGCAGCTGGACAGGGAGCACAGATACGCAGTATTTT	CASSWTGSTDTQYF
TRBV6-5	NA	TRBJ2-1	TRBD2	TGTGCCAGCAGTTTAGCGGGGGATACCACCAATGAGCAGTTCTTC	CASSLAGDTTNEQFF
TRBV7-6	NA	TRBJ1-1	TRBD1	TGTGCCAGCATGGAGGGGGCGAACACTGAAGCTTTCTTT	CASMEGANTEAFF
TRBV24-1	NA	TRBJ1-2	TRBD1	TGTGCCACCAGTGATTTGGGGGACAGGGGAGGCTACACCTTC	CATSDLGDRGGYTF
TRBV29-1	NA	TRBJ1-1	NA	TGCAGCGCGAGAGTGGGGGCGGTTAACACTGAAGCTTTCTTT	CSARVGAVNTEAFF
TRBV12-3/TRBV12-4	NA	TRBJ2-1	TRBD2	TGTGCCACTAGCGGGGGGCCCAATGAGCAGTTCTTC	CATSGGPNEQFF
TRBV7-7	NA	TRBJ2-7	NA	TGTGCCAGCAGCTTAGGTCGGGGCTACGAGCAGTACTTC	CASSLGRGYEQYF
TRBV27	NA	TRBJ2-7	TRBD1	TGTGCCAGCAGTTTTCTCGGCAGGGACAGGGTCCACGAGCAGTACTTC	CASSFLGRDRVHEQYF
TRBV4-3	NA	TRBJ1-2	NA	TGCGCCAGCAGCCAAAGAGGGCGAGGGCCCCTCTATGGCTACACCTTC	CASSQRGRGPLYGYTF